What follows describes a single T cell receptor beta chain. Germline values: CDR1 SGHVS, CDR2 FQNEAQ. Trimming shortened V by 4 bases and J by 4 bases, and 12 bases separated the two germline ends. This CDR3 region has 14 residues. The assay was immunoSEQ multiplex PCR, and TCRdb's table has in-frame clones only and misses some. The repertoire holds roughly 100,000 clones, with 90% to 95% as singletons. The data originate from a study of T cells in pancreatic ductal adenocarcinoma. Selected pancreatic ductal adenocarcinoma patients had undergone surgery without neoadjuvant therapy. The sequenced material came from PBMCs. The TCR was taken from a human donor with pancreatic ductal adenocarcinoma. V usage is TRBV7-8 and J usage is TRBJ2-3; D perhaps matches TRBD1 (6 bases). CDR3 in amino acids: CASSWDTSADTQYF. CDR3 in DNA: TGTGCCAGCAGCTGGGACACGTCGGCAGATACGCAGTATTTT.